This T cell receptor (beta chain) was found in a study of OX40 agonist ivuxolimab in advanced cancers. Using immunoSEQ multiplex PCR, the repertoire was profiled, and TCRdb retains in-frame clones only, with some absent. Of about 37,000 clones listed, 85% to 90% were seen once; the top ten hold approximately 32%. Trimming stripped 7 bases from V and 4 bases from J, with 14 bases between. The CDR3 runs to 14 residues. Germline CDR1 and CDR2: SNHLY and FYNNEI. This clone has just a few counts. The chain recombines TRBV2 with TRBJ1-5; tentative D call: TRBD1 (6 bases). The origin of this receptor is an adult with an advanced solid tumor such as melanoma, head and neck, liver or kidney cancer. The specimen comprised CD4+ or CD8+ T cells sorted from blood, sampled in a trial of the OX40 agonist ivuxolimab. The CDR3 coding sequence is TGTGCCAGCAATGCGGGGGGCCTAAATCAGCCCCAGCATTTT. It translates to CASNAGGLNQPQHF.